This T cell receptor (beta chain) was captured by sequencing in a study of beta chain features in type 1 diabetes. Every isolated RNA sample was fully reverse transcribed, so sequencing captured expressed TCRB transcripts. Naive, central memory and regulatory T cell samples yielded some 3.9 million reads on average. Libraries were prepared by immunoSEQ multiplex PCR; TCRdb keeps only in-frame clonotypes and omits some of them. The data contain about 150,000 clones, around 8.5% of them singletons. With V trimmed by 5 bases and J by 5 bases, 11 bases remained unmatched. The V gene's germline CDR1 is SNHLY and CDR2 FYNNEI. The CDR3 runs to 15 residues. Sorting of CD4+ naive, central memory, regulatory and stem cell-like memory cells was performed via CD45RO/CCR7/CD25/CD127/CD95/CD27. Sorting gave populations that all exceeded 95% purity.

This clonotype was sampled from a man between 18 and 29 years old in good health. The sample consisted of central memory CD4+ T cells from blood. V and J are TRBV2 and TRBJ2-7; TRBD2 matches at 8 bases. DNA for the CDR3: TGTGCCAGCAGTCGTATTAGCGGGATGGACCACGAGCAGTACTTC. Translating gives CASSRISGMDHEQYF.